Listed below are T cell receptor beta chains from one sample, sequenced in a study of technical replicates of blood from a handful of donors. Data came from immunoSEQ multiplex PCR; TCRdb stores just in-frame clones and leaves some out. Of approximately 68,000 clones listed, 95% to 98% were seen once; the top ten hold approximately 0.28%. The specimen was T cells isolated from PBMCs. The receptors shown here come from a human donor in good health. CDR3s include the opening cysteine and the closing phenylalanine or tryptophan. Each record gives: V gene, D gene, CDR3 protein. D genes are given only for firm matches.

V: TRBV4-1
D: TRBD1
CDR3: CASSQAVQGGYEQYF

V: TRBV28
D: -
CDR3: CASKDRRNQPQHF

V: TRBV5-8
D: -
CDR3: CASRVFGGRTDTQYF

V: TRBV12-5
D: TRBD2
CDR3: CASGPGLAVITGELFF

V: TRBV19
D: -
CDR3: CASSRPSYEQYF

V: TRBV6-5
D: -
CDR3: CASTQRPGTYEQYF

V: TRBV7-2
D: -
CDR3: CASSISNQPQHF

V: TRBV2
D: -
CDR3: CASSETGQGSSGANVLTF

V: TRBV5-5
D: -
CDR3: CASSYRWNTEAFF

V: TRBV9
D: -
CDR3: CASSVEEGLRLQETQYF

V: TRBV27
D: -
CDR3: CASRGGPTGNTEAFF

V: TRBV27
D: TRBD2
CDR3: CASTDHGTSGSNEQFF

V: TRBV7-9
D: -
CDR3: CASSLSANNEQFF

V: TRBV6-5
D: -
CDR3: CASSYIVTGTDTQYF

V: TRBV21-1
D: -
CDR3: CASSKNSGLNTEAFF

V: TRBV15
D: TRBD1
CDR3: CATKNRGSYEQYF

V: TRBV11-3
D: TRBD2
CDR3: CASSLGGLAGENDEQFF

V: TRBV18
D: TRBD1
CDR3: CASSPLGQSLNTEAFF

V: TRBV5-1
D: TRBD2
CDR3: CASSKTVSGTEQFF

V: TRBV19
D: TRBD1
CDR3: CASSTDREGEQPQHF

V: TRBV2
D: -
CDR3: CASTQTTNTGELFF

V: TRBV5-1
D: -
CDR3: CASSQPGGSYNEQFF

V: TRBV11-2
D: TRBD2
CDR3: CARLLHGLAGGPGELFF

V: TRBV7-3
D: TRBD2
CDR3: CASSAWTSADTGELFF

V: TRBV29-1
D: TRBD1
CDR3: CSVIGQGTNTEAFF

V: TRBV6-5
D: -
CDR3: CASSYTSRDTYEQYF

V: TRBV7-7
D: TRBD1
CDR3: CASSRRDREHDEQFF

V: TRBV5-1
D: -
CDR3: CASSSPGTTETQYF